This entry describes one T cell receptor beta chain. No antigen is known for it. The data are from a study of cytomegalovirus exposure and HLA in healthy donors. Overall study: As an earlier analysis found, some 180 million T cells yielded about 100 million unique TCR beta sequences. Study observations and caveats: The study dropped some indistinguishable V segments, TRBV6-2 and TRBV6-3 among them. Earlier analysis found most TCR beta V segments productive about 87% or about 30% of the time.

CDR1 KGHSH and CDR2 LQKENI come from the germline V gene. Trimming cost V 6 bases and J 2 bases, with 23 bases left between them. This CDR3 comprises 17 residues. Vbeta (60) and Jbeta (13) primers were used in the PCR. Some clones are missing from TCRdb's copy, which holds only in-frame ones; the method was immunoSEQ multiplex PCR. The data contain over 100,000 clones, roughly 60% of them seen just once; the ten biggest clones take up more than 8.5%. This rearrangement joins TRBV18 to TRBJ2-7; D perhaps matches TRBD2 (6 bases). The source material was PBMCs. The TCR sequence derives from a man between 40 and 49 years old in good health and CMV-seropositive. The CDR3 region is CASSQNPRGSLPYEQYF. In DNA form, the CDR3 reads TGTGCCAGCTCGCAAAACCCTCGGGGGAGCCTACCCTACGAGCAGTACTTC.